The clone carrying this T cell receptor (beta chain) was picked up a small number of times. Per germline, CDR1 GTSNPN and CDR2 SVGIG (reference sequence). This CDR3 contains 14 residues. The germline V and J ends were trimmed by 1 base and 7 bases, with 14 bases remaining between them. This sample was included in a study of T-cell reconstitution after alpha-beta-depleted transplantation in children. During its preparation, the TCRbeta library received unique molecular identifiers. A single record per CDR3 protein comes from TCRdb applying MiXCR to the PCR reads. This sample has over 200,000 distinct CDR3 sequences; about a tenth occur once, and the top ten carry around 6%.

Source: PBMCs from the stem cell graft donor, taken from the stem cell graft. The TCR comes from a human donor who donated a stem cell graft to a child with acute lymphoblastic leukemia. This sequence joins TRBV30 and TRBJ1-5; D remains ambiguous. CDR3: CAWSAFSGRQPQHF. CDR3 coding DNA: TGTGCCTGGAGTGCGTTTTCAGGCAGACAGCCCCAGCATTTT.